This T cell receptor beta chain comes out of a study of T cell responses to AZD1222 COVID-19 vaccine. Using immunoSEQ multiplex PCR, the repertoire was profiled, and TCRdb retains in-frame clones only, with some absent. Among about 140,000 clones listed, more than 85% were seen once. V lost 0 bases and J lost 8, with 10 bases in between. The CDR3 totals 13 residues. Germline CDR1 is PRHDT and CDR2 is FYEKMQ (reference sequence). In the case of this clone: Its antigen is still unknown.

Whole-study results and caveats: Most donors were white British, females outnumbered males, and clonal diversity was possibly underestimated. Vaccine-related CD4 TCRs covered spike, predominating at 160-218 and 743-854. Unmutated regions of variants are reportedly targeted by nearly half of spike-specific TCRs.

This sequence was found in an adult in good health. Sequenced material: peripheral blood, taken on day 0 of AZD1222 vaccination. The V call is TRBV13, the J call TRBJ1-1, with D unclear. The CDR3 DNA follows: TGTGCCAGCAGCTTAGGCCTCGAGTACGAAGCTTTCTTT. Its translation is CASSLGLEYEAFF.